This TCR beta chain originates from a study of cytomegalovirus exposure and HLA in healthy donors (dated 2017 in TCRdb). For context, the study as a whole: An earlier analysis of more than 550 of the donors reported roughly 300 Gb of sequence data and around 100 million unique TCR beta sequences obtained from 150 million to 200 million T cells. Roughly 310 gigabases of sequencing data and tens of millions of unique TCR sequences were included in an early release covering about 620 HLA-typed donors. Among the approximately 420 genotyped donors, under 90% belonged to the genetic ancestry cluster associated with self-reported Caucasian donors. The study aimed to test whether cataloging public T cell receptors could reveal signatures of past pathogen exposure. The study used immunosequencing to profile the T cell repertoires of approximately 640 subjects and linked those repertoires to cytomegalovirus serostatus. Along with the 666-subject first cohort, a separate validation cohort of roughly 110 different subjects was used. To predict cytomegalovirus infection status, the study combined high-throughput TCR immunosequencing, statistical association of individual TCRs with disease status, and machine learning. To study patterns of TCR occurrence, a later analysis re-analyzed previously published TCR beta repertoires from 650 to 750 donors and added high-resolution HLA genotyping. Rather than using new phenotypic data, the later analysis identified candidate immune exposures from TCR beta sequences and from how often those sequences occurred across donors. To decide whether each TCR beta V gene segment behaved as functional or pseudogenic, an earlier analysis of some 600 of the donors relied on high-throughput TCR beta sequencing. Donor age, sex, ethnicity and CMV serostatus were compiled alongside the repertoire data. In a later genetic analysis, genome-wide SNP genotypes for about three fifths of the 666 donors were used, and that subset was treated as a discovery cohort. Every discovery cohort repertoire had been produced on one sequencing platform. Both class I and class II loci were covered by HLA typing, at four-digit resolution. Typing coverage varied by locus: about 629-640 donors for A, B, C, DRB1 and DQB1; more than 500 for DQA1; some 610 for DPA1; more than 450 for DPB1. Roughly five DR-DQ haplotypes were handled as single units for association and clustering, since linkage in the cohort was strong. Across approximately 400 genotyped donors of the cohort, an average of roughly 250,000 unique TCR beta nucleotide sequences per donor were sequenced, and roughly 17% of those sequences were non-productive. The full study reports these points: A later analysis reported that several top co-occurrence clusters appeared linked to parvovirus B19, influenza, CMV and Epstein-Barr virus. A later analysis found that most CMV-associated TCR beta chains appeared HLA-restricted, with HLA associations seemingly driven largely by CMV exposure. According to a later genetic analysis, donors in an Asian-associated ancestry cluster had fewer N-insertions in productive TCRs than the approximately 670-donor mean. CMV serostatus was the only immune exposure information available for the cohort. In a later analysis, TCR association rates were found to vary across HLA loci, with the most associated TCRs seen for DRB1 alleles and the fewest for HLA-C alleles. Because HLA typing was unavailable for some donors at each locus, only the typed subset was used in association tests. Compared with equally common non-associated chains, HLA-associated TCR beta chains in a later analysis were more clonally expanded and had lower generation probabilities. Linkage disequilibrium might explain the correlated functional status among segregating V segments, but an unknown experimental factor could not be ruled out. The study gave a list of about 160 TCR beta chains associated with cytomegalovirus. In vitro tests confirmed that a few of the cytomegalovirus-associated TCR beta chains recognize cytomegalovirus antigens. Specific HLA alleles were associated with 16,951 TCR beta sequences at a false discovery rate of 0.05 in a later analysis. A further reported finding was that TCR beta sequences accurately predicted the HLA-A and HLA-B alleles for most subjects in the first cohort. The cohort was sequenced for TCR beta chains only, and without alpha or paired-chain data the features that could be detected were limited. V-gene and J-gene trimming of TCR beta chains was associated with a missense DCLRE1C variant in a later genetic analysis, and the association was replicated in an independent cohort. Broadly in line with IMGT annotations, most TCR beta V segments showed up in productive rearrangements about 87% or about 30% of the time in an earlier analysis of some 590 of the donors. In both the original and validation cohorts, the classifier was reported to diagnose cytomegalovirus status with high specificity and sensitivity. The authors suggested that the approach could potentially be extended to other disease states and immunological phenotypes. Assigning TCR associations to individual alleles was difficult when HLA alleles, especially DR and DQ, strongly co-occurred. A group of highly shared sequence variants was considered likely to be a technical artifact of the sequencing pipeline. Most TCR sequences were observed very rarely across donors, whereas some public TCRs were present in many individuals. Because counts were too low, seventeen rarely observed V segments, including chromosome 9 orphons, were excluded from the earlier analysis of 587 of the donors. Sequencing depth was assumed to be roughly uniform across donors in the presence/absence analyses, though that assumption may not hold.

The cohort was made up of about 670 healthy bone marrow donors. All cohort members were sampled while nominally healthy, although unrecorded immune exposures were likely present. The donor tested CMV seronegative, placing the donor among the 350 or so seronegative members of the cohort. A peripheral blood sample was collected from each donor, and TCR beta sequencing was performed on peripheral blood mononuclear cells. The Qiagen DNeasy Blood Extraction Kit was used to extract genomic DNA from the blood cell samples. Library creation used the immunoSEQ multiplex PCR assay. For the multiplex PCR, a mixture combining 60 forward primers for TCR Vbeta segments and 13 reverse primers for TCR Jbeta segments was used. Amplification of the CDR3 region of rearranged TCR beta genes was performed with a multiplex PCR assay on genomic DNA. The Illumina HiSeq System was used to sequence the amplified TCR beta libraries as 87-base-pair reads. On the authors' methods: A later analysis counted about 80 million unique TCR beta chains across the 666 repertoires, and approximately 11 million of these chains were shared by at least two donors. A nearest-neighbor algorithm error-corrected the raw reads and collapsed the reads into unique sequences, merging closely related sequences to remove PCR and sequencing errors. V, D and J gene segments were assigned by aligning CDR3 sequences to IMGT reference sequences. For a sequence to be retained, a match of at least six nucleotides to both a V gene segment and a J gene segment was required. A rearrangement was called productive if the CDR3 had no stop codons and remained in frame with V and J, and every other rearrangement was called non-productive. Following IMGT convention, CDR3 was defined as the stretch from the second conserved V-encoded cysteine up to the conserved J-encoded phenylalanine. The earlier analysis of about 610 of the donors excluded sequences that lacked an unambiguous match to a single V gene segment. In an earlier analysis of 500 to 750 of the donors, V segments were called functional above 56.7% productive rearrangements and were called segregating when the between-donor standard deviation exceeded 5%. A statistical classification framework was built to diagnose cytomegalovirus status from the catalog of TCR beta chain sequences. In a later analysis, V and J genes were assigned by comparing TCR nucleotide sequences against IMGT/GENE-DB human TR gene sequences. Using the TCRdist pipeline, a later analysis assigned CDR3 sequences along with most-parsimonious VDJ recombination scenarios. A later analysis defined each TCR beta chain by its CDR3 amino acid sequence plus V-gene family, and excluded reads lacking a unique V-gene family. As a way to deal with suspected cross-contamination and a sequencing artifact, a later analysis dropped under 600 nucleotide sequences that were highly shared and had low generation probability. A later analysis calculated a clonal expansion index for each public chain from normalized within-repertoire ranks of inferred template counts. Generation probabilities in a later analysis came from a VDJ recombination model fitted to out-of-frame rearrangements, and those results were checked against IGoR. A later analysis scored TCR-TCR, TCR-HLA and TCR-CMV co-occurrence with hypergeometric tests, applying a repertoire-size bias correction to TCR pairs. In a later analysis, false discovery rates were estimated by permuting HLA or CMV assignments 20 times. In a later analysis, co-occurring TCRs were grouped using DBSCAN, and TCRdist sequence similarity was added for clustering within HLA-allele-positive subsets. For co-occurrence clustering, repertoires with fewer than 30,000 or more than 120,000 public chains were excluded, along with four to six repertoires with anomalous nucleotide sharing. The table comes from immuneACCESS by way of TCRdb, which keeps in-frame sequences with V and J called. Part of the clones is missing from these tables; in studies checked, under half for an unresolved V gene and the rest for unknown reasons. That table gives V, J and clone size, and the DNA gave D and trimming. In all, the sample holds some 100,000 clones, and roughly 67% of those were seen once. The biggest ten clones account for approximately 8.4% of the sample.

For this clone: Its target antigen remains unknown. No much larger clone is present one base from it, and per-base qualities are unavailable.

The material sequenced was PBMCs. The clonotype originates from a man in his forties or fifties in good health and CMV-seronegative.

In nucleotides, the sequence is TGCACCAGCAGCCAAGAGGTTAATCCTGAGGGCCACTCTGGAAACACCATATATTTT. This codes for CTSSQEVNPEGHSGNTIYF. This chain joins TRBV1 to TRBJ1-3. TRBV1 is assigned pseudogene status. The CDR3 sequence holds 19 residues, the cysteine and phenylalanine included. The kept DNA is CDR3 alone, 57 bases in frame from the first base.